Here is one T cell receptor beta chain with its context. This entry comes from a study of PD-L1 blockade in urothelial cancer. Study-level information: About 85% of the 29 patients were males with bladder-origin urothelial cancer.

The assay was immunoSEQ multiplex PCR, and TCRdb's table has in-frame clones only and misses some. The sample includes about 100,000 clones, over 80% seen only once; the top ten take 0.8% to 1%. J gave up 12 bases and V 0 bases, and 8 bases lay outside the gene matches. The germline V gene has CDR1 LNHNV and CDR2 YYDKDF (reference sequence). The CDR3 consists of 15 residues. The chain has TRBV15 and TRBJ1-1; 12 bases align to TRBD1. The TCR comes from a woman aged 80 or over with urothelial cancer. The sequences come from PBMCs, collected around atezolizumab (anti-PD-L1) treatment. CDR3 in amino acids: CATSRDRDRGRRTFF. In DNA, the CDR3 is TGTGCCACCAGCAGAGATCGGGACAGGGGGCGCCGGACTTTCTTT.